The 20 T cell receptor beta chains in this list originate from one sample, sequenced in a study of T cell responses to AZD1222 COVID-19 vaccine. Sequenced by immunoSEQ multiplex PCR; TCRdb stores in-frame clones only, minus some. The table includes some 100,000 clones, 80% to 90% detected once. The material sequenced was peripheral blood, taken 28 days after the second AZD1222 dose. All receptors come from an adult who received the AZD1222 COVID-19 vaccine.

The chain carries TRBV6-5 and TRBJ1-5; no clear D gene. Germline V lookup: CDR1 MNHEY, CDR2 SVGAGI. The CDR3 runs 13 residues. V was cut by 6 bases and J by 4 bases, with 10 bases left in between. The CDR3 reads CASRAVSNQPQHF. The CDR3 nucleotides are TGTGCCAGCAGGGCAGTAAGTAATCAGCCCCAGCATTTT.

The chain joins TRBV29-1 to TRBJ1-2; D call uncertain. Per the germline V gene, CDR1 is SQVTM and CDR2 is ANQGSEA. The CDR3 loop spans 13 amino acids. V was shortened by 5 bases and J by 4 bases, with 14 bases between the two germline ends. The CDR3 here is CSVYEGRFYGYTF. CDR3 DNA sequence: TGCAGCGTTTACGAAGGACGCTTCTATGGCTACACCTTC.

The J gene is TRBJ1-2, the V gene TRBV19; possibly TRBD1 for D (5 bases). Between the trimmed V and J ends, which lost 5 bases and 3 bases, there was a span of 19 bases. Per the germline V gene, CDR1 is LNHDA and CDR2 is SQIVND (reference sequence). The CDR3 covers 16 residues. This CDR3 is CASSAQSGRVDYGYTF. CDR3 nucleotides: TGTGCCAGTAGTGCCCAATCGGGGCGCGTTGACTATGGCTACACCTTC. Full variable domain (outside the CDR3, taken from reference TRBV19 and TRBJ1-2): DGGITQSPKYLFRKEGQNVTLSCEQNLNHDAMYWYRQDPGQGLRLIYYSQIVNDFQKGDIAEGYSVSREKKESFPLTVTSAQKNPTAFYLCASSAQSGRVDYGYTFGSGTRLTVV.

V usage is TRBV7-2 and J usage is TRBJ2-7; possibly TRBD2 for D (6 bases). Germline CDR1 reads SGHTA; CDR2 reads FQGNSA. The CDR3 covers 15 residues. The V end was cut by 5 bases, the J end by 1 base, with 15 bases between. CDR3 DNA sequence: TGTGCCAGCAGCCCGCCGGGACTGATATCCTACGAGCAGTACTTC. Encoded protein: CASSPPGLISYEQYF. The variable domain in full, with the rest retrieved from reference TRBV7-2 and TRBJ2-7, is GAGVSQSPSNKVTEKGKDVELRCDPISGHTALYWYRQSLGQGLEFLIYFQGNSAPDKSGLPSDRFSAERTGGSVSTLTIQRTQQEDSAVYLCASSPPGLISYEQYFGPGTRLTVT.

The genes are TRBV15 and TRBJ1-5; unclear D gene. Germline V gene sequence: CDR1 LNHNV, CDR2 YYDKDF (reference sequence). CDR3 length: 14 amino acids. Trimming took off 0 bases at V and 2 bases at J, with 5 bases between the two ends. The CDR3 DNA follows: TGTGCCACCAGCAGAGAACTCCGCAATCAGCCCCAGCATTTT. This translates into CATSRELRNQPQHF.

In this sample, this clone turned up once. This chain links TRBV7-3 with TRBJ2-1; the D gene is possibly TRBD1 (6 bases). Deletions cut 0 bases from V and 4 bases from J, with 10 bases between. Germline V gene sequence: CDR1 SGHTA, CDR2 FQGTGA. CDR3 size: 15 residues. CDR3 protein: CASSLTPGAYNEQFF. The CDR3 DNA reads as TGTGCCAGCAGCTTAACGCCAGGGGCTTACAATGAGCAGTTCTTC.

The rearrangement links TRBV4-3 to TRBJ1-2; D unresolved. V lost 1 base, J lost 7 bases, and 19 bases lay in between. Germline V gene data show CDR1 as LGHNA and CDR2 as YSLEER. The length of the CDR3 is 16 residues. The CDR3 is CASSQVSGLFYRGYTF. CDR3 nucleotides: TGCGCCAGCAGCCAAGTTAGTGGGTTGTTTTATCGTGGCTACACCTTC.

The chain is built from TRBV19 and TRBJ1-1; D unclear. Germline V gene sequence: CDR1 LNHDA, CDR2 SQIVND (reference sequence). V gave up 5 bases and J gave up 4 bases, with 11 bases separating them. This CDR3 contains 13 residues. CDR3 sequence: CASSAGFGTEAFF. CDR3 bases: TGTGCCAGTAGTGCGGGGTTTGGCACTGAAGCTTTCTTT. The variable domain in full, with the rest retrieved from reference TRBV19 and TRBJ1-1, is DGGITQSPKYLFRKEGQNVTLSCEQNLNHDAMYWYRQDPGQGLRLIYYSQIVNDFQKGDIAEGYSVSREKKESFPLTVTSAQKNPTAFYLCASSAGFGTEAFFGQGTRLTVV.

V and J are TRBV4-2 and TRBJ2-1; 8 bases agree with TRBD2. V trimming: 1 base; J trimming: 10 bases; junction bases outside the gene matches: 3. Germline V gene data show CDR1 as LGHNA and CDR2 as YNFKEQ. CDR3 length equals 13 residues. CDR3: CASSQVRGGEQFF. In DNA, the CDR3 is TGTGCCAGCAGCCAAGTGCGCGGGGGGGAGCAGTTCTTC.

The rearrangement uses TRBV6-2 or TRBV6-3 and TRBJ1-6, with D unclear. V was cut by 3 bases and J by 8 bases, with 23 bases left in between. Germline lookup yields CDR1 MNHEY and CDR2 SVGEGT. The CDR3 spans 18 residues. CDR3 amino acids: CASSYGSRSLKVHSPLHF. The CDR3 DNA reads as TGTGCCAGCAGTTATGGGTCTCGGAGTTTAAAGGTGCATTCACCCCTCCACTTT.

This chain uses TRBV6-5 with TRBJ1-6; 9 nucleotides align to TRBD1. This CDR3 spans 16 amino acids. The germline gives CDR1 MNHEY, CDR2 SVGAGI. Losses at the gene ends were 4 bases for V and 5 bases for J; bases not matched to a gene: 6. CDR3: CASSSQQGANNSPLHF. CDR3 sequence (DNA): TGTGCCAGCAGTTCCCAACAGGGGGCAAATAATTCACCCCTCCACTTT.

This rearrangement joins TRBV5-1 to TRBJ2-2, with 9 bases aligning to TRBD2. The CDR3 totals 17 residues. The V gene's germline CDR1 is SGHRS and CDR2 YFSETQ. V shed 8 bases and J 2 bases; nucleotides not matched to a gene: 13. CDR3 bases: TGCGCCAGTCGAGGAAGGCTAGCGGGGCCCAACACCGGGGAGCTGTTTTTT. This codes for CASRGRLAGPNTGELFF.

J is TRBJ1-2 and V is TRBV12-3 or TRBV12-4; 7 bases map to TRBD1. V was pared by 2 bases and J by 3 bases, with 0 bases of the junction left unmatched. The CDR3 consists of 13 residues. The CDR3 sequence is CASSLQGDYGYTF. The DNA of the CDR3 is TGTGCCAGCAGTTTACAGGGGGACTATGGCTACACCTTC.

CDR3 region: CASSYGTGEKLFF. In nucleotides, the CDR3 is TGTGCCAGCAGTTACGGGACAGGGGAAAAACTGTTTTTT. V is TRBV6-5 and J is TRBJ1-4; 9 nucleotides agree with TRBD1. The ends lost 2 bases at V and 8 bases at J; junction bases unmatched: 0. This CDR3 comprises 13 residues. The germline CDR1 and CDR2 sequences are MNHEY and SVGAGI.

This clone was observed once. This rearrangement joins TRBV5-1 to TRBJ1-1; 9 bases agree with TRBD1. Unmatched junction bases numbered 9, after V lost 3 bases and J lost 3 bases. The CDR3 length is 16 residues. CDR1 and CDR2 from the germline V gene are SGHRS and YFSETQ. The CDR3 loop reads CASSSGDRARDTEAFF. CDR3 nucleotide sequence: TGCGCCAGCAGCTCCGGGGACAGGGCCAGAGACACTGAAGCTTTCTTT.

The chain carries TRBV19 and TRBJ1-2, with D possibly TRBD1 on 6 matching bases. The V end lost 7 bases, the J end lost 4 bases, and 28 bases lay between the germline ends. This CDR3 contains 18 residues. Germline V gene sequence: CDR1 LNHDA, CDR2 SQIVND (reference sequence). The CDR3 sequence: CASIPFAGKSDRGYGYTF. The DNA for the CDR3 is TGTGCCAGTATCCCTTTTGCCGGGAAATCGGACAGAGGCTATGGCTACACCTTC. The full variable domain, completed using reference TRBV19 and TRBJ1-2, is DGGITQSPKYLFRKEGQNVTLSCEQNLNHDAMYWYRQDPGQGLRLIYYSQIVNDFQKGDIAEGYSVSREKKESFPLTVTSAQKNPTAFYLCASIPFAGKSDRGYGYTFGSGTRLTVV.

The chain combines TRBV5-1 with TRBJ1-2, with D hard to call. V was cut by 4 bases and J by 6 bases, with 16 bases left in between. CDR1 and CDR2 from the germline V gene are SGHRS and YFSETQ. The CDR3 sequence is 14 residues long. CDR3 sequence (DNA): TGCGCCAGCAGCGGGGAGGGAGGTTTACATGGCTACACCTTC. Residues: CASSGEGGLHGYTF.

V is TRBV5-1 and J is TRBJ2-7, with 12 positions matching TRBD2. CDR3 length equals 14 residues. From germline, CDR1 is SGHRS and CDR2 YFSETQ. V lost 2 bases, J lost 7 bases, and 4 bases stayed unmatched. The CDR3 nucleotides are TGCGCCAGCAGCTTACCTAGCGGGGGGGATGAGCAGTACTTC. As protein: CASSLPSGGDEQYF.

The chain couples TRBV25-1 to TRBJ1-1; 7 nucleotides align to TRBD1. The V gene end was trimmed by 3 bases and the J gene end by 1 base; junction bases not matched to a gene: 8. The CDR3 spans 16 residues. The germline gives CDR1 MGHDK, CDR2 SYGVNS. CDR3 amino acids: CASSDVEGARNTEAFF. The CDR3 DNA follows: TGTGCCAGCAGTGATGTAGAGGGGGCCAGGAACACTGAAGCTTTCTTT. The variable domain in full, completed from reference TRBV25-1 and TRBJ1-1, reads EADIYQTPRYLVIGTGKKITLECSQTMGHDKMYWYQQDPGMELHLIHYSYGVNSTEKGDLSSESTVSRIRTEHFPLTLESARPSHTSQYLCASSDVEGARNTEAFFGQGTRLTVV.

V is TRBV29-1 and J is TRBJ2-2; D not certain. The V end lost 5 bases, the J end lost 7 bases, and 14 bases lay between the germline ends. Germline-derived CDR1 and CDR2 are SQVTM and ANQGSEA. CDR3 length equals 13 residues. The CDR3 DNA reads TGCAGCGTTCGGGTTAGCTCCGGCGGGGAGCTGTTTTTT. This codes for CSVRVSSGGELFF.